This entry lists 17 T cell receptor beta chains sequenced from one sample in a study of OX40 agonist ivuxolimab in advanced cancers. Libraries were prepared by immunoSEQ multiplex PCR; TCRdb keeps only in-frame clonotypes and omits some of them. The sample lists some 46,000 clones, 85% to 95% occurring once. The sample here was CD4+ or CD8+ T cells sorted from blood, taken in a trial of the OX40 agonist ivuxolimab. All receptors derive from an adult with an advanced solid tumor such as melanoma, head and neck, liver or kidney cancer.

The rearrangement links TRBV10-2 to TRBJ2-1; possibly TRBD1 for D (6 bases). Germline CDR1 reads WSHSY; CDR2 reads SAAADI. The CDR3 consists of 13 residues. V dropped 5 bases and J dropped 7 bases, with 12 bases sitting between them. The CDR3 sequence is CASSLDRRNEQFF. The CDR3 DNA reads as TGCGCCAGCAGTCTTGACAGGAGGAATGAGCAGTTCTTC.

The chain uses TRBV28 and TRBJ2-1; 8 positions match TRBD2. The CDR3 has 12 amino acids. The V segment lost 4 bases and the J segment 9 bases; nucleotides outside the gene matches: 2. Germline loops: CDR1 MDHEN, CDR2 SYDVKM. This CDR3 reads CASSWTSREQFF. As DNA, the CDR3 is TGTGCCAGCAGTTGGACTAGCCGTGAGCAGTTCTTC.

This chain uses TRBV30 with TRBJ1-1, with D tentatively TRBD1 (6 bases). The CDR3 loop spans 16 amino acids. Germline loops: CDR1 GTSNPN, CDR2 SVGIG (reference sequence). Trimming took 3 bases from V and 2 from J, leaving 19 bases between them. The CDR3 DNA reads TGTGCCTGGAGCCTGTACGCCCGGACAGCCAACACTGAAGCTTTCTTT. It is translated as CAWSLYARTANTEAFF.

V usage is TRBV7-6 and J usage is TRBJ2-5; D gene uncertain. The germline V gene has CDR1 SGHVS and CDR2 FNYEAQ. This CDR3 spans 14 amino acids. V shed 2 bases and J shed 1 base, with 8 bases lying between them. DNA of the CDR3: TGTGCCAGCAGCTTACAACCGATCCAAGAGACCCAGTACTTC. As protein: CASSLQPIQETQYF.

This clone was observed a single time. The gene calls are TRBV7-9 and TRBJ2-5, with 10 bases aligning to TRBD2. V gave up 5 bases and J gave up 4 bases; unmatched junction bases: 1. Germline V CDR1 and CDR2: SEHNR, FQNEAQ (reference sequence). There are 13 residues in the CDR3. The CDR3 DNA sequence: TGTGCCAGCAGCCGGACTAGCGGAGAGACCCAGTACTTC. Amino acid sequence: CASSRTSGETQYF.

About this clone itself: At one boundary the junction diverges from the germline segment, which might be a read error. The V gene is TRBV9, the J gene TRBJ2-7; D tentatively reads TRBD1 or TRBD2 (6 bases each). This CDR3 is built from 12 residues. CDR1 is SGDLS, CDR2 YYNGEE, per germline. The CDR3 DNA reads TGTGCCAGCAGCCCCCTAGGGGGGAGGCCACGGTTC. Protein: CASSPLGGRPRF.

The chain links TRBV7-9 to TRBJ2-5; D may be TRBD1 or TRBD2 (5 bases each). The end of the DNA is better explained by TRBJ2-7, so the J call may be wrong. The CDR3 runs to 14 residues. Germline CDR1 and CDR2: SEHNR and FQNEAQ (reference sequence). The DNA of the CDR3 is TGTGCCAGCAGTCCAGTGAGGGGCTCCTACGAGCAGTACTTC. Its translation is CASSPVRGSYEQYF.

The rearrangement uses TRBV9 and TRBJ2-7; D is unresolved. Germline values: CDR1 SGDLS, CDR2 YYNGEE. The CDR3 runs to 13 residues. Between the trimmed V and J ends, which lost 0 bases and 2 bases, there was a span of 6 bases. CDR3 nucleotide sequence: TGTGCCAGCAGCGTAGACCAGACCTACGAGCAGTACTTC. As protein: CASSVDQTYEQYF.

The J gene is TRBJ1-3, the V gene TRBV7-9; 11 bases match TRBD1. This CDR3 is built from 18 residues. V trimming: 4 bases; J trimming: 4 bases; junction bases outside the gene matches: 12. The germline V gene encodes CDR1 SEHNR and CDR2 FQNEAQ (reference sequence). CDR3 amino acids: CASSSGQGATFEGNTIYF. In nucleotides, the CDR3 is TGTGCCAGCAGCTCAGGACAGGGGGCTACCTTCGAAGGAAACACCATATATTTT. Full variable domain (rest looked up from reference TRBV7-9 and TRBJ1-3): DTGVSQNPRHKITKRGQNVTFRCDPISEHNRLYWYRQTLGQGPEFLTYFQNEAQLEKSRLLSDRFSAERPKGSFSTLEIQRTEQGDSAMYLCASSSGQGATFEGNTIYFGEGSWLTVV.

This clone has just one count. The rearrangement uses TRBV5-5 and TRBJ1-1, with unresolved D. The CDR3 is 14 residues long. Germline lookup yields CDR1 SGHKS and CDR2 YYEKEE (reference sequence). The V end lost 0 bases, the J end lost 1 base, and 7 bases lay between the germline ends. CDR3 residues: CASSLENPNTEAFF. The CDR3 DNA follows: TGTGCCAGCAGCTTGGAGAATCCGAACACTGAAGCTTTCTTT.

V is TRBV27 and J is TRBJ1-5; weak D call: TRBD1 (5 bases). The germline gives CDR1 MNHEY, CDR2 SMNVEV (reference sequence). Deletions cut 7 bases from V and 0 bases from J, with 13 bases between. The CDR3 consists of 15 residues. The chain's CDR3 is CASMRGQHSNQPQHF. In nucleotides, the CDR3 is TGTGCCAGCATGAGGGGTCAACATAGCAATCAGCCCCAGCATTTT.

The genes are TRBV9 and TRBJ2-3; 11 bases line up with TRBD2. The germline CDR1 and CDR2 sequences are SGDLS and YYNGEE. Trimming at V came to 3 bases and at J to 0 bases, leaving 9 bases not matched to a gene. The CDR3 is 18 residues long. The CDR3 loop reads CASSDGLAGGDSTDTQYF. DNA for the CDR3: TGTGCCAGCAGCGACGGACTAGCGGGCGGGGATAGCACAGATACGCAGTATTTT.

The V call is TRBV7-8, the J call TRBJ2-7; 7 positions agree with TRBD2. The V gene's germline CDR1 is SGHVS and CDR2 FQNEAQ. This CDR3 spans 16 amino acids. V lost 2 bases and J lost 3; bases outside the gene matches: 10. CDR3 sequence: CASSLITLREGYEQYF. The DNA for the CDR3 is TGTGCCAGCAGCTTAATCACGCTTAGGGAGGGCTACGAGCAGTACTTC.

The V call is TRBV4-3, the J call TRBJ2-1; D remains ambiguous. Trimming stripped 0 bases from V and 1 base from J, with 10 bases between. The CDR3 length is 16 residues. CDR1 LGHNA and CDR2 YSLEER come from the germline V gene. CDR3 DNA: TGCGCCAGCAGCCAAGATCACATCGGGTCCTACAATGAGCAGTTCTTC. Translating it yields CASSQDHIGSYNEQFF.

The chain is built from TRBV5-4 and TRBJ2-3; no clear D gene. The germline V gene encodes CDR1 SGHNT and CDR2 YYREEE (reference sequence). Trimming cost V 4 bases and J 10 bases, with 16 bases left between them. The CDR3 runs to 13 residues. CDR3 nucleotides: TGTGCCAGCAGCCCACCAAGTATCGTAGCGCAGTATTTT. This sequence encodes CASSPPSIVAQYF.

This clone showed up just once. CDR3 region: CASRDTGSPMAEAFF. CDR3 nucleotides: TGTGCCAGCAGGGATACAGGGTCCCCGATGGCTGAAGCTTTCTTT. V usage is TRBV6-5 and J usage is TRBJ1-1; tentative D call: TRBD1 (6 bases). V shed 6 bases and J shed 6 bases, with 20 bases lying between them. CDR1 and CDR2 (germline): MNHEY, SVGAGI. The length of the CDR3 is 15 residues.

The chain links TRBV5-4 to TRBJ2-1; TRBD2 aligns across 7 bases. Germline V lookup: CDR1 SGHNT, CDR2 YYREEE (reference sequence). The CDR3 has 15 amino acids. The trim removed 0 bases at V and 4 bases at J, leaving 4 bases unmatched. This CDR3 reads CASSLASGTYNEQFF. The CDR3 coding sequence is TGTGCCAGCAGCTTGGCGAGCGGGACTTACAATGAGCAGTTCTTC. Complete variable domain (other parts from reference TRBV5-4 and TRBJ2-1): ETGVTQSPTHLIKTRGQQVTLRCSSQSGHNTVSWYQQALGQGPQFIFQYYREEENGRGNFPPRFSGLQFPNYSSELNVNALELDDSALYLCASSLASGTYNEQFFGPGTRLTVL.